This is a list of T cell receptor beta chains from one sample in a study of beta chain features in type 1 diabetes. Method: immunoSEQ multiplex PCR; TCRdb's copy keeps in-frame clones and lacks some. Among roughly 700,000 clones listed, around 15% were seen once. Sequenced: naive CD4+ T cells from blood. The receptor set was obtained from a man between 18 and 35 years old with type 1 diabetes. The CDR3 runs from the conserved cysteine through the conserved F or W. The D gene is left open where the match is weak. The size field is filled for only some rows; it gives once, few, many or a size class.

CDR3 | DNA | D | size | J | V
CASRQDGQGHTIYF | TGCGCCAGCAGACAAGACGGACAGGGACACACCATATATTTT | TRBD1 | - | TRBJ1-3 | TRBV4-1
CAAQTGANSPLHF | TGTGCCGCACAAACAGGGGCTAATTCACCCCTCCACTTT | TRBD1 | few | TRBJ1-6 | TRBV30
CAWSFPNFRQQETQYF | TGTGCCTGGAGTTTCCCAAACTTTAGACAGCAAGAGACCCAGTACTTC | - | few | TRBJ2-5 | TRBV30
CASSRPGEKLFF | TGTGCCTCTTCCCGGCCGGGCGAAAAACTGTTTTTT | - | - | TRBJ1-4 | TRBV30
CASSLDGGQLNSPLHF | TGTGCCAGCAGCTTGGACGGTGGGCAGCTCAATTCACCCCTCCACTTT | - | few | TRBJ1-6 | TRBV5-8
CASSLSEGAQYF | TGTGCCAGCAGCTTAAGTGAGGGGGCCCAGTACTTC | - | few | TRBJ2-5 | TRBV7-9
CASSTPGVLQNEQFF | TGTGCCAGCAGCACTCCGGGGGTGCTACAAAATGAGCAGTTCTTC | - | few | TRBJ2-1 | TRBV7-2
CASAGPGGDTQYF | TGTGCCAGCGCGGGTCCGGGGGGAGATACGCAGTATTTT | TRBD2 | - | TRBJ2-3 | TRBV2
CASKMGGIYEQYF | TGTGCCAGCAAGATGGGGGGGATCTACGAGCAGTACTTC | TRBD2 | few | TRBJ2-7 | TRBV6-6
CASSIPNTNTEAFF | TGTGCCAGTAGTATCCCCAATACGAACACTGAAGCTTTCTTT | - | few | TRBJ1-1 | TRBV19
CASSFGAGEETQYF | TGCGCCAGCAGCTTCGGGGCAGGGGAAGAGACCCAGTACTTC | - | few | TRBJ2-5 | TRBV5-1
CASRASVDTQYF | TGTGCCAGCAGAGCCTCGGTAGATACGCAGTATTTT | - | - | TRBJ2-3 | TRBV28
CASSHAGSTNEKLFF | TGTGCCAGCAGTCACGCAGGTTCAACTAATGAAAAACTGTTTTTT | - | - | TRBJ1-4 | TRBV25-1
CASSEGAIPPGPSTDTQYF | TGTGCCAGCAGTGAAGGGGCCATTCCCCCAGGACCTAGCACAGATACGCAGTATTTT | - | - | TRBJ2-3 | TRBV2
CASSLPAGQTGDTEAFF | TGTGCCAGCAGCCTCCCGGCCGGCCAGACAGGGGACACTGAAGCTTTCTTT | TRBD1 | - | TRBJ1-1 | TRBV4-2
CASLGGRSTDTQYF | TGTGCCAGCCTCGGGGGCCGGAGCACAGATACGCAGTATTTT | - | few | TRBJ2-3 | TRBV7-9
CASSQADTQYF | TGTGCCAGCAGCCAAGCAGATACGCAGTATTTT | - | many | TRBJ2-3 | TRBV14
CASSFVPATEAFF | TGTGCCAGCAGCTTTGTTCCTGCCACTGAAGCTTTCTTT | - | - | TRBJ1-1 | TRBV7-9
CASSDSVSSYNEQFF | TGTGCCAGCAGTGACTCAGTGAGCTCCTACAATGAGCAGTTCTTC | - | - | TRBJ2-1 | TRBV6-1
CSIAGGGYYGYTF | TGCAGCATAGCTGGAGGGGGCTACTATGGCTACACCTTC | TRBD1 | - | TRBJ1-2 | TRBV29-1
CASSPGPSYEQYF | TGTGCCAGCTCACCAGGCCCATCCTACGAGCAGTACTTC | - | - | TRBJ2-7 | TRBV18
CASNSFLANEQFF | TGCGCCAGCAACAGCTTCCTGGCGAATGAGCAGTTCTTC | - | - | TRBJ2-1 | TRBV5-1
CASSQGASGANVLTF | TGTGCCAGCAGCCAGGGGGCGAGTGGGGCCAACGTCCTGACTTTC | - | few | TRBJ2-6 | TRBV14
CAWSSARFSSGANVLTF | TGTGCCTGGAGCTCGGCCAGGTTTAGCTCTGGGGCCAACGTCCTGACTTTC | - | few | TRBJ2-6 | TRBV30
CASSLDDEQYF | TGTGCCAGCAGCTTAGATGACGAGCAGTACTTC | - | few | TRBJ2-7 | TRBV11-1
CASSSFDGNQPQHF | TGTGCCAGCAGCTCATTTGACGGCAATCAGCCCCAGCATTTT | - | - | TRBJ1-5 | TRBV7-9
CASSFIGPITGELFF | TGTGCCAGCAGCTTCATCGGACCGATTACCGGGGAGCTGTTTTTT | - | few | TRBJ2-2 | TRBV7-2
CASSIMGQNYGYTF | TGCGCCAGCAGTATCATGGGACAGAACTATGGCTACACCTTC | TRBD1 | few | TRBJ1-2 | TRBV5-1
CSVSEPGAYEQYF | TGCAGCGTTAGCGAGCCGGGGGCCTACGAGCAGTACTTC | - | few | TRBJ2-7 | TRBV29-1
CASSGERTGTPEAFF | TGTGCCAGCAGTGGGGAAAGGACAGGAACCCCAGAAGCTTTCTTT | TRBD1 | - | TRBJ1-1 | TRBV25-1
CAWSYAGPQHF | TGTGCCTGGAGTTACGCCGGGCCCCAGCATTTT | - | few | TRBJ1-5 | TRBV30
CASSLATGHRYNEQFF | TGTGCCAGCAGTTTGGCGACAGGGCATAGATACAATGAGCAGTTCTTC | TRBD1 | - | TRBJ2-1 | TRBV27
CASSQESLAGSTDTQYF | TGCGCCAGCAGCCAAGAATCTCTAGCGGGGAGCACAGATACGCAGTATTTT | TRBD2 | - | TRBJ2-3 | TRBV4-1
CASSQEPSSIANTGELFF | TGCGCCAGCAGCCAAGAGCCTAGCTCCATAGCGAACACCGGGGAGCTGTTTTTT | - | - | TRBJ2-2 | TRBV4-1
CASGQRVQETQYF | TGTGCTAGTGGTCAGCGGGTCCAAGAGACCCAGTACTTC | - | few | TRBJ2-5 | TRBV12-5
CASSVLGGEGNQPQHF | TGTGCCAGCAGTGTCCTGGGAGGTGAGGGCAATCAGCCCCAGCATTTT | - | few | TRBJ1-5 | TRBV2
CASSLTDTQYF | TGTGCCAGCAGCTTGACAGATACGCAGTATTTT | - | few | TRBJ2-3 | TRBV11-2
CAWSEGETQYF | TGTGCCTGGAGTGAGGGGGAGACCCAGTACTTC | - | - | TRBJ2-5 | TRBV30
CATSRIYLGTGGYEQYF | TGTGCCACCAGCAGAATCTACTTGGGGACAGGGGGCTACGAGCAGTACTTC | TRBD1 | few | TRBJ2-7 | TRBV15
CASSLADRAQETQYF | TGCGCCAGCAGCTTGGCGGACAGAGCACAAGAGACCCAGTACTTC | - | few | TRBJ2-5 | TRBV5-1
CASSPPGEETQYF | TGTGCCAGCTCACCACCAGGGGAAGAGACCCAGTACTTC | - | few | TRBJ2-5 | TRBV18